This TCR beta chain was retrieved from a study of radiation and T cells in renal cell carcinoma. Study details: Nephrectomy followed 15 Gy stereotactic body radiation by 4 weeks. Study results and limitations: Pretreatment tumor biopsies were lacking, so baseline clonotypes are unknown. From baseline, blood top tumor clonotypes peaked at 2 weeks post-radiation.

Time point: baseline pretreatment blood. The treatment: 15 Gy SBRT to primary tumor, nephrectomy 4 weeks later. After SBRT, blood was collected at 2 and 4 weeks, plus baseline. Repertoires were generated with immunoSEQ multiplex PCR, while TCRdb's copy carries only in-frame clones and drops some. The sample holds 100,000 to 150,000 clones, roughly 85% seen once. The V end was cut by 5 bases, the J end by 1 base, with 15 bases between. Germline loops: CDR1 SGHTS, CDR2 YDEGEE. This CDR3 has 15 amino acids. A note on this clone: Its antigen is not known.

The sequence came from a woman aged 60-70 years with renal cell carcinoma. The input for sequencing was blood, taken from a patient whose treatment included radiotherapy and nephrectomy. This rearrangement joins TRBV5-8 to TRBJ2-5; maybe TRBD2 (5 bases). CDR3 sequence: CASRAGRSIQETQYF. CDR3 bases: TGTGCCAGCAGGGCGGGCAGGAGTATCCAAGAGACCCAGTACTTC. Full variable domain (remainder filled in from reference TRBV5-8 and TRBJ2-5): EAGVTQSPTHLIKTRGQQATLRCSPISGHTSVYWYQQALGLGLQFLLWYDEGEERNRGNFPPRFSGRQFPNYSSELNVNALELEDSALYLCASRAGRSIQETQYFGPGTRLLVL.